These 28 T cell receptor beta chains originate from one sample sequenced in a study of T cells after yellow fever vaccination. MiXCR, run by TCRdb on the 5' RACE reads, gives a single entry per CDR3 protein. The table records approximately 550,000 distinct CDR3 sequences, over 15% of them present only once. Sequencing was performed on PBMCs, taken 15 days after the yellow fever booster vaccination. The receptors stem from a man aged 30 to 39 who received the YFV17D yellow fever vaccine.

The rearrangement uses TRBV21-1 and TRBJ2-5; the table assigns TRBD2, which was not confirmed against the DNA. TRBV21-1 is termed a pseudogene. CDR3 size: 15 residues. This CDR3 is CASRPLAGGEETQYF. CDR3 in DNA: TGTGCCAGCAGACCACTAGCGGGAGGCGAAGAGACCCAGTACTTC.

This chain connects TRBV7-9 to TRBJ1-3; no firm D call. Trimming took 5 bases from V and 2 from J, leaving 10 bases between them. CDR1 and CDR2 (germline): SEHNR, FQNEAQ (reference sequence). There are 14 residues in the CDR3. The DNA for the CDR3 is TGTGCCAGCAGCCTAACACTCCCTGGAAACACCATATATTTT. This sequence encodes CASSLTLPGNTIYF.

In its sample, this clonotype was seen a few times. The rearrangement joins TRBV12-3 or TRBV12-4 to TRBJ2-1; 9 bases are a match to TRBD2. The V and J ends lost 2 bases and 5 bases, in that order; junction bases with no gene match: 4. The CDR3 is made up of 15 amino acids. CDR3 in amino acids: CASSLLAGGDNEQFF. DNA of the CDR3: TGTGCCAGCAGTTTATTGGCGGGAGGGGACAATGAGCAGTTCTTC.

V is TRBV5-1 and J is TRBJ2-1; 12 bases are a match to TRBD2. Germline trimming cut 0 bases from V and 6 bases from J; bases unmatched to any gene: 7. The length of the CDR3 is 17 residues. Germline-derived CDR1 and CDR2 are SGHRS and YFSETQ. The CDR3 region is CASSLGGTSGSANEQFF. CDR3 sequence (DNA): TGCGCCAGCAGCTTGGGGGGGACTAGCGGGTCGGCCAATGAGCAGTTCTTC. Using reference TRBV5-1 and TRBJ2-1 for the parts outside the CDR3, the full variable domain is KAGVTQTPRYLIKTRGQQVTLSCSPISGHRSVSWYQQTPGQGLQFLFEYFSETQRNKGNFPGRFSGRQFSNSRSEMNVSTLELGDSALYLCASSLGGTSGSANEQFFGPGTRLTVL.

The chain uses TRBV29-1 and TRBJ2-1; tentatively, D is TRBD2 (5 bases). CDR1 and CDR2 from the germline V gene are SQVTM and ANQGSEA. The CDR3 contains 13 residues. Trimming took off 4 bases at V and 5 bases at J, with 12 bases between the two ends. This CDR3 reads CSVGRVGDNEQFF. The CDR3 nucleotides read TGCAGCGTTGGGCGGGTTGGAGACAATGAGCAGTTCTTC.

This clonotype was seen a few times. The chain links TRBV6-2 or TRBV6-3 to TRBJ1-2; D gene ambiguous. CDR3 length: 11 amino acids. V was cut by 2 bases and J by 2 bases, with 0 bases left in between. The germline V gene has CDR1 MNHEY and CDR2 SVGEGT. The DNA for the CDR3 is TGTGCCAGCAGTTACAACTATGGCTACACCTTC. Its translation is CASSYNYGYTF.

The rearrangement uses TRBV4-3 and TRBJ2-1; 16 bases are a match to TRBD2. Looked up from germline, CDR1 is LGHNA and CDR2 is YSLEER. CDR3 length equals 19 residues. The V gene end was trimmed by 2 bases and the J gene end by 6 bases; junction bases not matched to a gene: 10. The CDR3 loop is CASSQWPGLAGGAGNEQFF. The CDR3 nucleotides read TGCGCCAGCAGCCAATGGCCGGGACTAGCGGGGGGGGCGGGCAATGAGCAGTTCTTC.

The gene calls are TRBV14 and TRBJ2-3; 13 bases are a match to TRBD2. V shed 1 base and J 5 bases; nucleotides not matched to a gene: 12. The V gene's germline CDR1 is SGHDN and CDR2 FVKESK. The CDR3 runs to 19 residues. The CDR3: CASSQGRTLAGGPQDTQYF. The CDR3 nucleotides read TGTGCCAGCAGCCAAGGACGCACACTAGCGGGAGGGCCGCAAGATACGCAGTATTTT.

This chain links TRBV6-2 or TRBV6-3 with TRBJ2-7; a weak D match, TRBD1 (6 bases). V was pared by 3 bases and J by 3 bases, with 12 bases between. The CDR3 totals 14 residues. In germline, CDR1 is MNHEY, CDR2 SVGEGT. CDR3 coding DNA: TGTGCCAGCAGTTATCGGGCAGGGGACTACGAGCAGTACTTC. This translates into CASSYRAGDYEQYF.

V gene TRBV12-3 or TRBV12-4 combines with J gene TRBJ2-5, with D unresolved. The CDR3 sequence is 14 residues long. The V end lost 7 bases, the J end lost 0 bases, and 12 bases lay between the germline ends. The CDR3 here is CASKSSANQETQYF. The CDR3 nucleotides are TGTGCCAGCAAGTCTTCAGCTAACCAAGAGACCCAGTACTTC.

The genes are TRBV18 and TRBJ2-5; D gene unclear. The CDR3 extends over 14 amino acids. Trimming took off 0 bases at V and 2 bases at J, with 7 bases between the two ends. Germline CDR1 and CDR2: KGHSH and LQKENI. In DNA, the CDR3 is TGTGCCAGCTCACCACCGGTCCTTCAAGAGACCCAGTACTTC. It codes for CASSPPVLQETQYF.

This clonotype turned up a few times. J is TRBJ2-5 and V is TRBV6-1; tentative D call: TRBD1 (6 bases). Trimming removed 6 bases from V and 0 bases from J, with 11 bases in between. Germline lookup yields CDR1 MNHNS and CDR2 SASEGT. CDR3 size: 14 residues. CDR3 nucleotides: TGTGCCAGCAGGGACAGATCCTACCAAGAGACCCAGTACTTC. Translated: CASRDRSYQETQYF.

This chain links TRBV20-1 with TRBJ1-6, with D perhaps matching TRBD1 (5 bases). The CDR3 totals 14 residues. Germline CDR1 reads DFQATT; CDR2 reads SNEGSKA (reference sequence). V was cut by 6 bases and J by 8 bases, with 17 bases left in between. Written as DNA, the CDR3 is TGCAGTGCCCCTTCCCAGGGAAACGATTCACCCCTCCACTTT. Translated: CSAPSQGNDSPLHF.

The chain has TRBV20-1 and TRBJ2-3; 9 positions agree with TRBD2. Per the germline V gene, CDR1 is DFQATT and CDR2 is SNEGSKA (reference sequence). V was pared by 2 bases and J by 3 bases, with 12 bases of the junction left unmatched. The CDR3 contains 17 residues. The CDR3 sequence: CSARIGGSGSPTDTQYF. The CDR3 bases are TGCAGTGCTAGAATCGGTGGTAGCGGGAGCCCAACAGATACGCAGTATTTT.

This clonotype was recorded a few times. The DNA for the CDR3 is TGTGCCAGCAGCCAGGGGGGAGGCTACGAGCAGTACTTC. Protein: CASSQGGGYEQYF. This chain connects TRBV14 to TRBJ2-7, with D possibly TRBD2 on 6 matching bases. In germline, CDR1 is SGHDN, CDR2 FVKESK. Trimming took 3 bases from V and 3 from J, leaving 9 bases between them. The CDR3 is made up of 13 amino acids.

This clonotype has more than one count but fewer than ten. The chain is built from TRBV6-1 and TRBJ2-1; 8 bases are shared with TRBD1. CDR1 is MNHNS and CDR2 is SASEGT in the germline V gene. V shed 6 bases, J shed 7 bases, and the junction held 11 bases outside the gene matches. The CDR3 is 15 amino acids. This chain's CDR3 is CASSPPGQVKNEQFF. DNA for the CDR3: TGTGCCAGCAGCCCACCGGGACAGGTCAAAAATGAGCAGTTCTTC.

In its sample, this clonotype was seen a few times. The J gene is TRBJ2-6, the V gene TRBV6-1, with D perhaps TRBD1 (6 bases). The V gene's germline CDR1 is MNHNS and CDR2 SASEGT. The V end was cut by 7 bases, the J end by 1 base, with 14 bases between. The CDR3 is 16 amino acids. CDR3 bases: TGTGCCAGCACCGACAGGAATCCTTCTGGGGCCAACGTCCTGACTTTC. This encodes CASTDRNPSGANVLTF.

This clonotype was seen at least ten times. The V and J genes are TRBV12-3 or TRBV12-4 and TRBJ2-7; D is unclear. Trimming shortened V by 2 bases and J by 6 bases, and 5 bases separated the two germline ends. The CDR3 runs to 11 residues. CDR3 protein: CASSLSGEQYF. DNA of the CDR3: TGTGCCAGCAGTTTAAGTGGCGAGCAGTACTTC.

J is TRBJ1-5 and V is TRBV12-3 or TRBV12-4; D remains ambiguous. V gave up 3 bases and J gave up 6 bases, with 15 bases separating them. This CDR3 region has 15 residues. CDR3 DNA sequence: TGTGCCAGCAGTTTGATGTCCGGGAGTAGTCAGCCCCAGCATTTT. This sequence encodes CASSLMSGSSQPQHF.

In its sample, this clonotype was seen many times. The chain carries TRBV25-1 and TRBJ2-7, with D tentatively TRBD1 (6 bases). The CDR3 covers 14 residues. Germline CDR1 MGHDK, CDR2 SYGVNS. Deletions cut 5 bases from V and 2 bases from J, with 13 bases between. The CDR3 DNA reads as TGTGCCAGCAGTAAAGAACAGGGAGCCTACGAGCAGTACTTC. Translated, it gives CASSKEQGAYEQYF.

This clonotype has just a few counts. The genes are TRBV15 and TRBJ2-5, with D possibly TRBD1 on 7 matching bases. CDR3 length: 14 amino acids. Germline CDR1 reads LNHNV; CDR2 reads YYDKDF (reference sequence). V was trimmed by 5 bases and J by 3 bases, leaving 13 bases between them. CDR3 in amino acids: CATSRGTAEETQYF. The CDR3 bases are TGTGCCACCAGCCGCGGGACAGCCGAAGAGACCCAGTACTTC. Filled out from reference TRBV15 and TRBJ2-5, the complete variable domain reads DAMVIQNPRYQVTQFGKPVTLSCSQTLNHNVMYWYQQKSSQAPKLLFHYYDKDFNNEADTPDNFQSRRPNTSFCFLDIRSPGLGDTAMYLCATSRGTAEETQYFGPGTRLLVL.

This clonotype was observed a handful of times. The chain couples TRBV11-1 to TRBJ2-1; 10 nucleotides agree with TRBD2. Per the germline V gene, CDR1 is SGHAT and CDR2 is FQDESV (reference sequence). V was clipped by 8 bases and J by 0 bases; unmatched bases: 13. The CDR3 runs to 18 residues. CDR3 in DNA: TGTGCCAGCGAAACCGGGACTAGCGCTAGAGGCTCCTACAATGAGCAGTTCTTC. Protein product: CASETGTSARGSYNEQFF.

This clonotype was observed at least ten times. The chain carries TRBV15 and TRBJ1-2, with D uncertain. Germline assignment: CDR1 LNHNV and CDR2 YYDKDF (reference sequence). Trimming took 5 bases from V and 8 from J, leaving 21 bases between them. The CDR3 extends over 15 amino acids. Written as DNA, the CDR3 is TGTGCCACCAGCGCGGGGAACACAGCCCGTGACGGCTACACCTTC. Its translation is CATSAGNTARDGYTF.

This clonotype was seen more than once but under ten times. The CDR3 region has the DNA TGTGCCAGCAGCCAGCTCTTAACCCTCCTCACAGATACGCAGTATTTT. It is translated as CASSQLLTLLTDTQYF. The chain carries TRBV7-2 and TRBJ2-3; no firm D call. Germline lookup yields CDR1 SGHTA and CDR2 FQGNSA. Trimming took off 5 bases at V and 2 bases at J, with 17 bases between the two ends. The CDR3 loop spans 16 amino acids.

This clonotype was seen only a few times. This chain uses TRBV15 with TRBJ2-4, with 8 positions matching TRBD1. CDR1 and CDR2 (germline): LNHNV, YYDKDF (reference sequence). Trimming at V came to 4 bases and at J to 10 bases, leaving 9 bases not matched to a gene. The CDR3 is 14 residues long. Here the CDR3 reads CATSTLQGAYIQYF. In nucleotides, the CDR3 is TGTGCCACCAGCACGCTCCAGGGGGCTTATATTCAGTACTTC.

This chain uses TRBV20-1 with TRBJ2-4; TRBD2 aligns across 9 bases. This CDR3 contains 14 residues. Germline trimming cut 5 bases from V and 3 bases from J; bases unmatched to any gene: 5. CDR1 and CDR2 from the germline V gene are DFQATT and SNEGSKA (reference sequence). CDR3: CSAASGRNKNIQYF. The DNA for the CDR3 is TGCAGTGCTGCAAGCGGGAGGAACAAAAACATTCAGTACTTC.

J is TRBJ1-3 and V is TRBV9; no firm D call. The length of the CDR3 is 14 residues. V shed 3 bases and J shed 0 bases, with 7 bases lying between them. CDR1 and CDR2 from the germline V gene are SGDLS and YYNGEE. CDR3 nucleotide sequence: TGTGCCAGCAGCGCGGATGGCTCTGGAAACACCATATATTTT. Encoded protein: CASSADGSGNTIYF.

The rearrangement links TRBV12-3 or TRBV12-4 to TRBJ2-5; D not certain. The CDR3 covers 12 residues. The germline V and J ends were trimmed by 6 bases and 5 bases, with 10 bases remaining between them. This CDR3 reads CASSGPRETQYF. CDR3 DNA: TGTGCCAGCAGCGGGCCCAGGGAGACCCAGTACTTC.